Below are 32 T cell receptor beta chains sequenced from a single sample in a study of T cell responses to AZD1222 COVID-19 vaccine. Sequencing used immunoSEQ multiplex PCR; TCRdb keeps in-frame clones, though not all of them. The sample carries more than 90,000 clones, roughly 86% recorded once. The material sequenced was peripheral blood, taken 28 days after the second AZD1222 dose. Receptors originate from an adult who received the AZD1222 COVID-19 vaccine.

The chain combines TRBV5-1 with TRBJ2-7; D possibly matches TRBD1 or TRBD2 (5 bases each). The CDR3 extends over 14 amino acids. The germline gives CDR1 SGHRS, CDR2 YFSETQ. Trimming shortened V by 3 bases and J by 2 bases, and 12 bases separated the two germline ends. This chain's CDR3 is CASSSFGGTYEQYF. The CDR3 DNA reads TGCGCCAGCAGCTCTTTTGGGGGAACCTACGAGCAGTACTTC.

The CDR3: CASSPAPGLQYNEQFF. The CDR3 region has the DNA TGTGCCAGCTCGCCCGCACCGGGACTCCAATACAATGAGCAGTTCTTC. This chain uses TRBV18 with TRBJ2-1, with D maybe TRBD2 (6 bases). Per germline, CDR1 KGHSH and CDR2 LQKENI. The V gene lost 6 bases and the J gene lost 4 bases, with 19 bases spanning the gap. CDR3 length equals 16 residues.

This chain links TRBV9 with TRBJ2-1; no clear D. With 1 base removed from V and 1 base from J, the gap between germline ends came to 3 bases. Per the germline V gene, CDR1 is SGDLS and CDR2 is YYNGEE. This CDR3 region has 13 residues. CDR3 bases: TGTGCCAGCAGCGTACTTTCCTACAATGAGCAGTTCTTC. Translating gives CASSVLSYNEQFF.

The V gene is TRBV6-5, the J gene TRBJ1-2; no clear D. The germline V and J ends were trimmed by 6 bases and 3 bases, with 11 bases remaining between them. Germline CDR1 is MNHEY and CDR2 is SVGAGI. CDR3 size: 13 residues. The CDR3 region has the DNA TGTGCCAGCAGAGCCGGGCCTTACTATGGCTACACCTTC. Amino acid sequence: CASRAGPYYGYTF.

CDR3 sequence reads: CASSLGTGRPETQYF. In DNA, the CDR3 is TGTGCCAGCAGCCTTGGCACAGGGAGACCAGAGACCCAGTACTTC. The V and J genes are TRBV11-3 and TRBJ2-5, with D possibly TRBD1 on 6 matching bases. Germline V gene sequence: CDR1 SGHNT, CDR2 YENEEA. V lost 5 bases, J lost 4 bases, and 17 bases lay in between. The CDR3 consists of 15 residues.

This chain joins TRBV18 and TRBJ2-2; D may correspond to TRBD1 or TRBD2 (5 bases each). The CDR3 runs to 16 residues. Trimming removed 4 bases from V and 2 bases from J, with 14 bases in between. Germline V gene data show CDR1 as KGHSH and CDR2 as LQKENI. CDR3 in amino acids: CASSRAPGQNTGELFF. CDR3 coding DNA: TGTGCCAGCTCACGAGCTCCGGGGCAAAACACCGGGGAGCTGTTTTTT. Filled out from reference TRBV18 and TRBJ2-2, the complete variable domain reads NAGVMQNPRHLVRRRGQEARLRCSPMKGHSHVYWYRQLPEEGLKFMVYLQKENIIDESGMPKERFSAEFPKEGPSILRIQQVVRGDSAAYFCASSRAPGQNTGELFFGEGSRLTVL.

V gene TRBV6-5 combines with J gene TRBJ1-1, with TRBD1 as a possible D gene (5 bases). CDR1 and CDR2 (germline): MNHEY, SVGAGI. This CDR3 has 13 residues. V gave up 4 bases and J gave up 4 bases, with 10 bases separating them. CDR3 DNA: TGTGCCAGCAGTTGGGGGGGAGGCACTGAAGCTTTCTTT. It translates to CASSWGGGTEAFF.

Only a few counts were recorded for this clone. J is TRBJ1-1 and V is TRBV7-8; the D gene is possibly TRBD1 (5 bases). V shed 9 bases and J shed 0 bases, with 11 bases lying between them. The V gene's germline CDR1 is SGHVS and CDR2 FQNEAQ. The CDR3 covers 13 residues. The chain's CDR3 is CASRTDMNTEAFF. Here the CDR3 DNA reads TGTGCCAGTCGGACGGACATGAACACTGAAGCTTTCTTT.

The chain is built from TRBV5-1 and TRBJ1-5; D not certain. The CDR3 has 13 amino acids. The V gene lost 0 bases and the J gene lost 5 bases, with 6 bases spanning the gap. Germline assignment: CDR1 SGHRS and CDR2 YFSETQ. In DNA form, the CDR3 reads TGCGCCAGCAGCTTGGCCGGAGATCAGCCCCAGCATTTT. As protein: CASSLAGDQPQHF.

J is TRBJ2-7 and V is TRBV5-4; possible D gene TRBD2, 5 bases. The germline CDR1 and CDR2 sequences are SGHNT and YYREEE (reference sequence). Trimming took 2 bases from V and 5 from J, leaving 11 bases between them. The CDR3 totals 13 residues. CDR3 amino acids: CASSFLAGDEQYF. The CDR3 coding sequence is TGTGCCAGCAGCTTCCTAGCTGGGGACGAGCAGTACTTC. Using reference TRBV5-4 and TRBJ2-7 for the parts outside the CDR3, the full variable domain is ETGVTQSPTHLIKTRGQQVTLRCSSQSGHNTVSWYQQALGQGPQFIFQYYREEENGRGNFPPRFSGLQFPNYSSELNVNALELDDSALYLCASSFLAGDEQYFGPGTRLTVT.

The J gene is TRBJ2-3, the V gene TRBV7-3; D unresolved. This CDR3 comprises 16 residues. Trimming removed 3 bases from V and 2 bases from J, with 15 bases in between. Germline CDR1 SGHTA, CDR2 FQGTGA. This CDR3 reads CASSFSPDMITDTQYF. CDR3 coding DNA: TGTGCCAGCAGCTTCTCGCCTGATATGATCACAGATACGCAGTATTTT.

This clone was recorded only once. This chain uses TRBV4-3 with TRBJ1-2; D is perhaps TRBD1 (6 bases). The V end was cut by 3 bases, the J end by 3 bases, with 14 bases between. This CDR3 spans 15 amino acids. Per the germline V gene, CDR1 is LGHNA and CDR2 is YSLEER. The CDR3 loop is CASSQGDRTYYGYTF. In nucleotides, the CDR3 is TGCGCCAGCAGCCAGGGAGACAGGACCTACTATGGCTACACCTTC.

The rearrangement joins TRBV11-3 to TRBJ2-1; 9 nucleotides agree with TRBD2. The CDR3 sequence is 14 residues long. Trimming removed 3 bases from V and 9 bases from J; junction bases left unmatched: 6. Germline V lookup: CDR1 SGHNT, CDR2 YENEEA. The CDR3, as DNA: TGTGCCAGCAGCTTGAGCGGGGGGTCTATTGAGCAGTTCTTC. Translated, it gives CASSLSGGSIEQFF.

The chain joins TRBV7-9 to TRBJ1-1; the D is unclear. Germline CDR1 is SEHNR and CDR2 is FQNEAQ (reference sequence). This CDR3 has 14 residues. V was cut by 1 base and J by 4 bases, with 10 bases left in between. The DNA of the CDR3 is TGTGCCAGCAGCTTAGATCCGGGGAGCACTGAAGCTTTCTTT. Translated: CASSLDPGSTEAFF.

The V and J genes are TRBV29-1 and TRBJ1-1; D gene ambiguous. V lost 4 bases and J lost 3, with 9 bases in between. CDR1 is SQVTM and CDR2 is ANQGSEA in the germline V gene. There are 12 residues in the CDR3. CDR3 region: CSVGGTDTEAFF. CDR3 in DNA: TGCAGCGTTGGGGGAACTGACACTGAAGCTTTCTTT.

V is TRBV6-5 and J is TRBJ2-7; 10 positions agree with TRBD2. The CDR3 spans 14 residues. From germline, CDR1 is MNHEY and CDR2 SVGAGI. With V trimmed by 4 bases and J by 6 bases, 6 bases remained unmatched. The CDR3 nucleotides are TGTGCCAGCAGTTCCGGGACTAGCGTAAGCGAGCAGTACTTC. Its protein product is CASSSGTSVSEQYF.

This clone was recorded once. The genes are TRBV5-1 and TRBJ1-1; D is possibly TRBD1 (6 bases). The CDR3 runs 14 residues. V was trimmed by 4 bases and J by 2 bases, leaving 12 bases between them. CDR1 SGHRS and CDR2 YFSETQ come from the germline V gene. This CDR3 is CASSDGQPNTEAFF. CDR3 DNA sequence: TGCGCCAGCAGCGATGGACAGCCCAACACTGAAGCTTTCTTT. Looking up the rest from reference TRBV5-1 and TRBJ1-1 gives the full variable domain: KAGVTQTPRYLIKTRGQQVTLSCSPISGHRSVSWYQQTPGQGLQFLFEYFSETQRNKGNFPGRFSGRQFSNSRSEMNVSTLELGDSALYLCASSDGQPNTEAFFGQGTRLTVV.

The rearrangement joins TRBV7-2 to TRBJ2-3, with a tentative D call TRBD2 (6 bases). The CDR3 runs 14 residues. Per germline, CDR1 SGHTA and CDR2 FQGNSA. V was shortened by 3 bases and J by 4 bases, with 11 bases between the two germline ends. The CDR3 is CASSFRLVPDTQYF. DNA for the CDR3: TGTGCCAGCAGCTTCCGACTAGTCCCAGATACGCAGTATTTT.

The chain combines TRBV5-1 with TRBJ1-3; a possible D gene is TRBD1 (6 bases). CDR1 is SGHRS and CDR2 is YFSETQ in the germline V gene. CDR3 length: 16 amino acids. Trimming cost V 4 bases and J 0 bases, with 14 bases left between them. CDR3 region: CASSLSYRDSGNTIYF. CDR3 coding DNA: TGCGCCAGCAGCCTAAGCTACAGGGACTCTGGAAACACCATATATTTT.

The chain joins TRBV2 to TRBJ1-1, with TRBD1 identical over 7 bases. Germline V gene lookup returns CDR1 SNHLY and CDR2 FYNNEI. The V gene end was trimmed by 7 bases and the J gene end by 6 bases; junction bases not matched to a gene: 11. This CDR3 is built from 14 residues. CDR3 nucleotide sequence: TGTGCCAGCAAACTGGGACAGTCTATAGCTGAAGCTTTCTTT. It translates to CASKLGQSIAEAFF.

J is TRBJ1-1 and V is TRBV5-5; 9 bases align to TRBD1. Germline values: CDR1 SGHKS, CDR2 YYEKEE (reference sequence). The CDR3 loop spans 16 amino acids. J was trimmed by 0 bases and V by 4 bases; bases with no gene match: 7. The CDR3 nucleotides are TGTGCCAGCAGCCATAGGACAGGGGTGATGAACACTGAAGCTTTCTTT. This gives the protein CASSHRTGVMNTEAFF.

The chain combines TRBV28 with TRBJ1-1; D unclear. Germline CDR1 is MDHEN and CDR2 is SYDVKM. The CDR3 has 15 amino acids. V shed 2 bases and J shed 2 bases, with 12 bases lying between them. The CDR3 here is CASSLNTAVNTEAFF. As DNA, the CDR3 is TGTGCCAGCAGTTTAAATACGGCGGTTAACACTGAAGCTTTCTTT. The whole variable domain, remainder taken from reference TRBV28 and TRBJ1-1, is DVKVTQSSRYLVKRTGEKVFLECVQDMDHENMFWYRQDPGLGLRLIYFSYDVKMKEKGDIPEGYSVSREKKERFSLILESASTNQTSMYLCASSLNTAVNTEAFFGQGTRLTVV.

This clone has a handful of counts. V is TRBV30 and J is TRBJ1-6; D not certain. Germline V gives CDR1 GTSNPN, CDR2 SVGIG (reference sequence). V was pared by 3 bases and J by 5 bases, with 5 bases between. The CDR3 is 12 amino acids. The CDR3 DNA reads TGTGCCTGGAGCTCGGATAATTCACCCCTCCACTTT. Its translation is CAWSSDNSPLHF.

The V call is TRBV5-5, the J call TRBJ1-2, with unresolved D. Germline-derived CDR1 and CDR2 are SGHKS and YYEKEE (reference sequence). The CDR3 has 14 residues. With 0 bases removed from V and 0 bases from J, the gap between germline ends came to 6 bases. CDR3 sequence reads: CASSLDLTNYGYTF. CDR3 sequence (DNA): TGTGCCAGCAGCTTGGACTTAACTAACTATGGCTACACCTTC.

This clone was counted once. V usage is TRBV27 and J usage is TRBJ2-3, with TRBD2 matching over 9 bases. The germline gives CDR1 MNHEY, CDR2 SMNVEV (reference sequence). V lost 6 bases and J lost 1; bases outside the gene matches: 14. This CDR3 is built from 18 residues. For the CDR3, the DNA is TGTGCCAGCAGCCTCCTTCGAGCGGGAGGTATTGGCACAGATACGCAGTATTTT. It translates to CASSLLRAGGIGTDTQYF.

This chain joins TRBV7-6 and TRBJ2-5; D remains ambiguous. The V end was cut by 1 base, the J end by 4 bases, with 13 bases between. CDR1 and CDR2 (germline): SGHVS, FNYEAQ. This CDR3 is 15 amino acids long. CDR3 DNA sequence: TGTGCCAGCAGCTTAGGTGTCCAGTCGGGAGAGACCCAGTACTTC. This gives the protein CASSLGVQSGETQYF. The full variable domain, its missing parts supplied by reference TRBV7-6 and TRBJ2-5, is GAGVSQSPRYKVTKRGQDVALRCDPISGHVSLYWYRQALGQGPEFLTYFNYEAQQDKSGLPNDRFSAERPEGSISTLTIQRTEQRDSAMYRCASSLGVQSGETQYFGPGTRLLVL.

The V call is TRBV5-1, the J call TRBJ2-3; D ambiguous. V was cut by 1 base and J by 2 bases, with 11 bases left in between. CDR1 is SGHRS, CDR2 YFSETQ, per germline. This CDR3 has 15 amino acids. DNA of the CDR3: TGCGCCAGCAGCTTGACCACCAGAAACACAGATACGCAGTATTTT. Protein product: CASSLTTRNTDTQYF.

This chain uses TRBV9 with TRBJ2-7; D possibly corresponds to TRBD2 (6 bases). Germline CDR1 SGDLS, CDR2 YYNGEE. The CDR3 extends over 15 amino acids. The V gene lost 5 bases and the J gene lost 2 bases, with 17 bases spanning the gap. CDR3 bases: TGTGCCAGCAGTCTCCGGGGCGGGGCGGCCTACGAGCAGTACTTC. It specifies CASSLRGGAAYEQYF.

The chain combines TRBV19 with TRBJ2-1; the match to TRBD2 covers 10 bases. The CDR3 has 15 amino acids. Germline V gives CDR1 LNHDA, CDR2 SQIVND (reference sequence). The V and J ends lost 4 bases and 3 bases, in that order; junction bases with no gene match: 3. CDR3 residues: CASSTSGSVYNEQFF. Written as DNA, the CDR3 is TGTGCCAGTAGTACTAGCGGGAGTGTCTACAATGAGCAGTTCTTC.

CDR3 in DNA: TGTGCCAGCAGTTTACGGTGGGCCAGGCCAAAGACTCGGAGCTCCTACGAGCAGTACTTC. This translates into CASSLRWARPKTRSSYEQYF. The chain couples TRBV28 to TRBJ2-7; D gene unclear. Trimming removed 2 bases at V and 0 bases at J, with 26 bases between. The V gene's germline CDR1 is MDHEN and CDR2 SYDVKM. The CDR3 sequence is 20 residues long. The full variable domain, completed using reference TRBV28 and TRBJ2-7, is DVKVTQSSRYLVKRTGEKVFLECVQDMDHENMFWYRQDPGLGLRLIYFSYDVKMKEKGDIPEGYSVSREKKERFSLILESASTNQTSMYLCASSLRWARPKTRSSYEQYFGPGTRLTVT.

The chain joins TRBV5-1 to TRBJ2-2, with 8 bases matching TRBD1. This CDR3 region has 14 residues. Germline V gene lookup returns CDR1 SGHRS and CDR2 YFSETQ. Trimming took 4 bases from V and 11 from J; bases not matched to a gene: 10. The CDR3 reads CASSRITGGGELFF. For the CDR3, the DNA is TGCGCCAGCAGCCGGATAACAGGGGGAGGCGAGCTGTTTTTT.

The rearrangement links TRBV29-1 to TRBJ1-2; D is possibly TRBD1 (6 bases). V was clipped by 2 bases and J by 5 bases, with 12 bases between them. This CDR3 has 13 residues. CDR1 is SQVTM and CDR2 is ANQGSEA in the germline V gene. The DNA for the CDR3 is TGCAGCGTTGAACCGGGTCAGGGGTATGGCTACACCTTC. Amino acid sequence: CSVEPGQGYGYTF.